This T cell receptor beta chain was identified during a study of blood T cell repertoires in COVID-19. The CDR3 has 13 amino acids. Germline V gene lookup returns CDR1 MNHEY and CDR2 SMNVEV (reference sequence). The trim removed 5 bases at V and 7 bases at J, leaving 8 bases unmatched. In the authors' workflow: Reference gene primer amplification gave estimated nucleated cell counts. Using immunoSEQ multiplex PCR, the repertoire was profiled, and TCRdb retains in-frame clones only, with some absent. That table is the source of V, J and clone size, and D and trimming were worked out from the DNA. The data show about 230,000 clones, 81% seen once.

Source material: peripheral blood. This sequence was found in a woman aged 80 or over with acute or convalescent COVID-19. The rearrangement joins TRBV27 to TRBJ2-7; 7 bases fit TRBD2. The CDR3 loop is CASSRSGRFEQYF. The DNA for the CDR3 is TGTGCCAGCAGTCGTAGCGGGCGCTTTGAGCAGTACTTC.